The entry that follows covers one T cell receptor beta chain sequence. Relative to its sample, this clonotype is large (0.1 to 1%). Its specific antigen is unknown. A read error may account for a junction end that differs from germline. TCRdb records NextSeq 500 as the sequencer. Starting from around 15 ng of total RNA, TCR libraries were made with the QIAseq Immune Repertoire RNA Library Kit, Human TCR Panel. The TCR libraries were sequenced on an Illumina NextSeq using a Mid Output V2 kit and asymmetric 261x41 paired-end reads. Each TCR library was diluted to 3 to 5 nM, pooled, denatured and loaded at roughly 1 pM. In the paper's pipeline: Processing of the TCR FASTQ files took place in the QIAGEN GeneGlobe Data Analysis Center, and downstream analysis was done in R 3.5.2. Clonality was computed as one minus Shannon entropy normalized by the log of the number of unique productive sequences. For each subset, Fisher exact tests at 5% FDR were used to find TRA or TRB clonotypes whose abundance differed between baseline and M1. Clonotypes with differential abundance were classified as emerging, expanding, contracting or non-expanding/contracting. Morisita's overlap index was used to measure how much repertoires overlapped between patients. Clones were called with MiXCR by TCRdb after fastp trimmed the public reads at Q25, and only in-frame beta chains were retained. Rows with one shared CDR3 protein collapse into an entry with the most common genes and DNA. What appears here as the V and J calls and clone size reflects TCRdb's work, not the paper's. This sample lists 500 to 800 distinct CDR3 sequences; 5.5% to 8.5% were detected once. The top ten clonotypes cover about a fifth of the sample.

This entry comes from a study of circulating CD8 cells and anti-PD-1 response in melanoma (dated by TCRdb to about 2020). Notes on the research overall: Patients received nivolumab intravenously at 3 mg/kg every 2 weeks. The melanoma cohort had about 13 patients, seven of whom got anti-PD-1 as first-line therapy, while the other six had previously had targeted therapy or immunotherapy. PD-1 on on-treatment samples was detected using a biotinylated anti-human IgG4 antibody. The TCR repertoire analysis included some eleven melanoma patients, of whom 7 were non-responders and 4 were responders. Patients with complete or partial responses were classified as responders; those with stable or progressive disease (RECIST v1.1) as non-responders.

A BD FACSAria II cell sorter was used to sort four subsets, defined by PD-1 and/or TIGIT, from live CD3+CD8+TCRalphabeta+ cells. To characterize relevance to anti-PD-1 therapy response, circulating CD8 T cells were sorted into four subsets based on PD-1 and TIGIT expression. From each sorted CD8 T-cell subset, both TCR alpha and TCR beta chains were sequenced. Peripheral blood was drawn before the first anti-PD-1 injection and after two and four injections. Ficoll gradient centrifugation was used to isolate PBMCs right away. Until use, PBMCs were stored frozen in liquid nitrogen in RPMI containing 20% FCS and roughly 10% DMSO. After thawing, PBMCs were stained with a viability dye and with antibodies against CD3, CD8alpha, TCRalphabeta, PD-1 and TIGIT. Total RNA was extracted with the RNeasy Kit, and a RIN above 7 was reached by every sample. Broad study findings and their caveats: Between subsets, repertoires were largely private, with fewer than 8% of TRB clonotypes shared at M1, and the highest sharing was seen between DPOS and TIGIT. Because of limited material, replicates were generally not included when the experiments were performed. Because tumor material was not accessible, tumor reactivity was instead assessed by peptide assays on expanded sorted subsets. The cohort included both treatment-naive and previously treated patients, and the authors noted that this mix could influence results. Diversity was greatest in the DNEG repertoire, PD-1 and DPOS had similar and higher clonality, and TIGIT repertoires had the lowest diversity. Only baseline and M1 samples from a small cohort with few responders were used in the published TCR repertoire comparisons.

Looking up the germline V gene (reference sequence) yields CDR1 SSHAT and CDR2 FNYEAQ. The CDR3 spans 13 residues, from the cysteine through the phenylalanine. The only DNA kept is the CDR3, 39 bases in frame from the first base. The sequence is built from TRBV7-7 and TRBJ2-2; the D segment could be TRBD2, given 7 matching bases. The sequence came from a human donor with melanoma. This material consisted of CD8+ T cells from PBMCs, taken at baseline or after one month of anti-PD-1 therapy (not recorded which). CDR3 loop: CASSSGGPGELFF. The nucleotide sequence reads as follows: TGTGCTAGCAGCTCCGGGGGGCCCGGGGAGCTGTTTTTT.